The rows below give T cell receptor beta chains drawn from one sample of a study of blood T cell repertoires in COVID-19. TCRdb keeps only in-frame clones here, not all; method: immunoSEQ multiplex PCR. The table lists about 83,000 clones, roughly 83% of them singletons. Sequenced sample: peripheral blood. Receptor source: a man aged 45-60 years with active COVID-19. CDR3s include the opening cysteine and the closing phenylalanine or tryptophan. Fields, in order: J gene, CDR3 length, clone size, V gene, D gene, CDR3 DNA, CDR3 protein. A D gene is named only where the DNA matches it firmly. Expanded clones get a size class; other rows say once, few or many, or leave the size out.

j_gene: TRBJ1-4; len: 14; abundance: .; v_gene: TRBV28; d_gene: .; CDR3nt: TGTGCCAGCAGCGGGGGGGAGATTTCGGAAAAACTGTTTTTT; CDR3aa: CASSGGEISEKLFF
j_gene: TRBJ1-3; len: 16; abundance: .; v_gene: TRBV14; d_gene: .; CDR3nt: TGTGCCAGCAGCCTATACTCTATCTACTCTGGAAACACCATATATTTT; CDR3aa: CASSLYSIYSGNTIYF
j_gene: TRBJ2-3; len: 14; abundance: .; v_gene: TRBV19; d_gene: TRBD1; CDR3nt: TGTGCCAGTAGTCGGACAGGGAAAACAGATACGCAGTATTTT; CDR3aa: CASSRTGKTDTQYF
j_gene: TRBJ2-5; len: 13; abundance: .; v_gene: TRBV5-8; d_gene: .; CDR3nt: TGTGCCAGCAGCTCTCGGGACACCGGGACCCAGTACTTC; CDR3aa: CASSSRDTGTQYF
j_gene: TRBJ2-1; len: 17; abundance: .; v_gene: TRBV30; d_gene: TRBD2; CDR3nt: TGTGCCTGGAGTGCCCCCCGGGGTAGCGGGGTAAGGAATGAGCAGTTCTTC; CDR3aa: CAWSAPRGSGVRNEQFF
j_gene: TRBJ1-6; len: 16; abundance: .; v_gene: TRBV30; d_gene: .; CDR3nt: TGTGCCTGGTTGGGGGGTGCGAGCTCCTATAATTCACCCCTCCACTTT; CDR3aa: CAWLGGASSYNSPLHF
j_gene: TRBJ2-2; len: 19; abundance: .; v_gene: TRBV9; d_gene: TRBD2; CDR3nt: TGTGCCAGCAGCCCCCGACGACTAGCGGGAGGGCCCGGCACCGGGGAGCTGTTTTTT; CDR3aa: CASSPRRLAGGPGTGELFF
j_gene: TRBJ2-1; len: 16; abundance: once; v_gene: TRBV5-4; d_gene: TRBD2; CDR3nt: TGTGCCAGCAGCTTAATGACTAGCGGGACCTACAATGAGCAGTTCTTC; CDR3aa: CASSLMTSGTYNEQFF
j_gene: TRBJ1-5; len: 17; abundance: .; v_gene: TRBV10-2; d_gene: TRBD1; CDR3nt: TGCGCCAGCAGTGACAGAAGGGGGGCCAGGGGGTCTCAGCCCCAGCATTTT; CDR3aa: CASSDRRGARGSQPQHF
j_gene: TRBJ1-1; len: 13; abundance: .; v_gene: TRBV5-5; d_gene: .; CDR3nt: TGTGCCAGCAGCTTAGCAGGATATGGTGAAGCTTTCTTT; CDR3aa: CASSLAGYGEAFF
j_gene: TRBJ1-1; len: 13; abundance: .; v_gene: TRBV7-2; d_gene: .; CDR3nt: TGTGCCAGCAGGGTTCAACTCAACACTGAAGCTTTCTTT; CDR3aa: CASRVQLNTEAFF
j_gene: TRBJ1-2; len: 15; abundance: .; v_gene: TRBV5-1; d_gene: TRBD1; CDR3nt: TGCGCCAGCAGCTCCCTGACAGGGGAGTTCTTCGGCTACACCTTC; CDR3aa: CASSSLTGEFFGYTF
j_gene: TRBJ2-3; len: 13; abundance: .; v_gene: TRBV2; d_gene: .; CDR3nt: TGTGCCAGCAGCGGCGGGGCCACAGATACGCAGTATTTT; CDR3aa: CASSGGATDTQYF
j_gene: TRBJ1-1; len: 13; abundance: .; v_gene: TRBV27; d_gene: .; CDR3nt: TGTGCCAGCAGCATAAGGGAGGGCGCTGAAGCTTTCTTT; CDR3aa: CASSIREGAEAFF
j_gene: TRBJ1-5; len: 16; abundance: few; v_gene: TRBV9; d_gene: TRBD1; CDR3nt: TGTGCCAGCAGCCCGGGCCGTGGGACAGATAATCAGCCCCAGCATTTT; CDR3aa: CASSPGRGTDNQPQHF
j_gene: TRBJ1-1; len: 15; abundance: .; v_gene: TRBV7-8; d_gene: .; CDR3nt: TGTGCCAGCAGCTTAGGGAGGGCAATGAACACTGAAGCTTTCTTT; CDR3aa: CASSLGRAMNTEAFF
j_gene: TRBJ2-7; len: 19; abundance: once; v_gene: TRBV28; d_gene: .; CDR3nt: TGTGCCAGCCGACCCAGCGGGACAGGCACTTTCCCCCGCCTTTACGAGCAGTACTTC; CDR3aa: CASRPSGTGTFPRLYEQYF
j_gene: TRBJ1-2; len: 16; abundance: .; v_gene: TRBV19; d_gene: TRBD1; CDR3nt: TGTGCCAGCTACCACAGGGGAAATATATCTAACTATGGCTACACCTTC; CDR3aa: CASYHRGNISNYGYTF
j_gene: TRBJ1-3; len: 17; abundance: .; v_gene: TRBV7-2; d_gene: .; CDR3nt: TGTGCCAGCAGTACGGGGTTGGGGGGGGTTACTGGAAACACCATATATTTT; CDR3aa: CASSTGLGGVTGNTIYF
j_gene: TRBJ1-3; len: 18; abundance: .; v_gene: TRBV4-3; d_gene: .; CDR3nt: TGCGCCAGCAGCCAAGATCCCCCTTTGATTAGCAACGGAAACACCATATATTTT; CDR3aa: CASSQDPPLISNGNTIYF
j_gene: TRBJ2-3; len: 18; abundance: .; v_gene: TRBV7-2; d_gene: TRBD2; CDR3nt: TGTGCCAGCAGCTATGGGACTAGCGGGAGCTGGGTGACAGATACGCAGTATTTT; CDR3aa: CASSYGTSGSWVTDTQYF
j_gene: TRBJ2-2; len: 15; abundance: .; v_gene: TRBV28; d_gene: TRBD2; CDR3nt: TGTGCCAGCACTAGGACTAGCGGGATTTCCGGGGAGCTGTTTTTT; CDR3aa: CASTRTSGISGELFF
j_gene: TRBJ2-1; len: 21; abundance: .; v_gene: TRBV5-1; d_gene: TRBD2; CDR3nt: TGCGCCAGCAGCCTGCCAGGGGGAGGACTAGCGGGAGGCGGATCGGACAATGAGCAGTTCTTC; CDR3aa: CASSLPGGGLAGGGSDNEQFF
j_gene: TRBJ1-5; len: 13; abundance: .; v_gene: TRBV6-6; d_gene: .; CDR3nt: TGTGCCAGCACCACGGGGGGCTATCAGCCCCAGCATTTT; CDR3aa: CASTTGGYQPQHF
j_gene: TRBJ2-3; len: 14; abundance: .; v_gene: TRBV5-1; d_gene: .; CDR3nt: TGCGCCAGCAGCTTGGGAGGAACCACAGATACGCAGTATTTT; CDR3aa: CASSLGGTTDTQYF
j_gene: TRBJ2-7; len: 15; abundance: .; v_gene: TRBV11-1; d_gene: TRBD1; CDR3nt: TGTGCCAGCAGCCTGGAGACAGGGTTAACCTACGAGCAGTACTTC; CDR3aa: CASSLETGLTYEQYF
j_gene: TRBJ2-2; len: 17; abundance: .; v_gene: TRBV18; d_gene: TRBD1; CDR3nt: TGTGCCAGCTCACCATACAGGGGTGAGGGAGTCGGCGGGGAGCTGTTTTTT; CDR3aa: CASSPYRGEGVGGELFF
j_gene: TRBJ1-4; len: 14; abundance: .; v_gene: TRBV7-2; d_gene: TRBD1; CDR3nt: TGTGCCAGCAGGCTGGACAGGGGTAATGAAAAACTGTTTTTT; CDR3aa: CASRLDRGNEKLFF
j_gene: TRBJ2-1; len: 15; abundance: .; v_gene: TRBV7-2; d_gene: .; CDR3nt: TGTGCCAGCAGCTTAGCCAGGGCAGGGTACAATGAGCAGTTCTTC; CDR3aa: CASSLARAGYNEQFF
j_gene: TRBJ2-3; len: 15; abundance: .; v_gene: TRBV5-4; d_gene: .; CDR3nt: TGTGCTTGTTCTGGAGGGGGCGTCTTCACAGATACGCAGTATTTT; CDR3aa: CACSGGGVFTDTQYF
j_gene: TRBJ2-3; len: 15; abundance: .; v_gene: TRBV27; d_gene: TRBD2; CDR3nt: TGTGCCAGCAGTTTATTGCCAGCGGGAACAGATACGCAGTATTTT; CDR3aa: CASSLLPAGTDTQYF
j_gene: TRBJ1-5; len: 14; abundance: .; v_gene: TRBV27; d_gene: .; CDR3nt: TGTGCCAGCAGTCCAAACCCCGGTTATCAGCCCCAGCATTTT; CDR3aa: CASSPNPGYQPQHF